This entry is about one T cell receptor beta chain. The target of this receptor is not known. No quality values exist for individual bases; no much larger clone is one base distant. The data stem from a study of PD-1 blockade in classical Hodgkin lymphoma (dated by TCRdb to the early 2020s). General notes on the study: Nivolumab dosing was 3 mg/kg intravenously every 2 weeks, continuing until either disease progression or unacceptable toxicity. A peripheral blood immune signature of response to PD-1 blockade in classical Hodgkin lymphoma was defined using TCR beta sequencing and CyTOF.

Findings and caveats that apply to the study as a whole: CD4+ but not CD8+ TCR diversity rose significantly by C4D1 (p=0.0027 vs p=0.16), most apparent in complete responders (p=0.02). Patients starting nivolumab less than 1 year after ASCT had lower diversity and were excluded from later analyses to avoid confounding by immune reconstitution. Newly diagnosed patients were reported to have lower baseline TCR diversity than healthy donors, and relapsed/refractory patients were reported to have lower baseline TCR diversity still. Only a single clinical trial cohort was studied, and what caused the repertoire differences, possibly disease activity or prior therapy, remained undefined. Baseline diversity similar to that of newly diagnosed patients was observed in trial patients achieving complete response, whereas significantly lower diversity was observed in partial responders and progressors.

Reading the label with the study, this specimen's time point is: cycle 1 day 1 (C1D1), immediately before nivolumab initiation. All trial patients had relapsed after autologous stem cell transplantation, with cohorts A, B and C differing in prior brentuximab vedotin exposure. The trial cohort comprised some 60 patients with relapsed/refractory classical Hodgkin lymphoma whose best overall responses were complete response, partial response or progressive disease. Single-agent nivolumab was administered to trial patients in the multi-cohort phase II CheckMate 205 trial. An independent review committee assessed best overall response by applying the 2007 International Working Group response criteria. Trial PBMCs were collected immediately before nivolumab initiation (C1D1) and during therapy at cycle 2 day 1 and cycle 4 day 1. Peripheral blood was collected in 8 mL Vacutainer Cell Preparation Tubes, from which PBMCs were isolated by centrifugation and then cryopreserved.

Genomic DNA was isolated using the Qiagen DNeasy kit from unsorted PBMCs as well as from negatively selected CD4+ and CD8+ fractions. TCR beta CDR3 regions were subjected to amplification by immunoSEQ multiplex PCR with primers that anneal to V and J segments. A synthetic immune receptor repertoire was used to minimize amplification bias, and any remaining bias was removed computationally after sequencing. In the paper's pipeline: Custom Python scripts were used to quantify repertoire diversity as the Shannon entropy index. The unsorted, CD4+ and CD8+ repertoires were each analyzed separately, with the exception of combined analyses, where CD4+ and CD8+ sequences were merged in silico. Clonal expansion was defined as at least a 2-fold frequency increase after treatment relative to C1D1, with a pseudocount of 0.5 for undetected baseline clones. Clones with 0 or 1 copy at C1D1 were classified as singleton clones, and clones with 2 or more copies were classified as non-singleton clones. By matching protein sequences in sorted samples from the same patient, clones expanded in unsorted samples were annotated as CD4+, CD8+ or unknown. Diversity changes from C1D1 to C4D1 were tested in paired samples using Wilcoxon tests. Drawn from immuneACCESS, this table holds only the in-frame rearrangements with V and J called that TCRdb kept. Clones are partly lost; checked studies trace under half to an unresolved V gene and leave the rest unexplained. V, J and clone size are taken as reported in that table, and D and trimming were inferred from the DNA itself. The sample includes some 93,000 clones, with roughly 92% observed a single time. 2.5% to 3.5% of the sample goes to the ten largest clones.

Inclusive of the bounding cysteine and phenylalanine, the CDR3 is 12 residues long. The retained sequence is limited to the CDR3, 36 bases, with the frame set at the first base. The germline V end is reduced by 10 bases and the J end by 8 bases; junction bases left unmatched: 7. CDR1 and CDR2 (MDHEN, SYDVKM) derive from the germline V gene. This sequence uses TRBV28 and TRBJ1-4, with 7 central nucleotides matching TRBD1. This clonotype was obtained from a human donor with classical Hodgkin lymphoma. The material sequenced was peripheral blood mononuclear cells (PBMCs), taken at baseline. The DNA is TGTGCCACCACGACAGGGACAGAAAAACTGTTTTTT. Protein translation: CATTTGTEKLFF.